One and the same sample provided the 3 T cell receptor beta chains below, sequenced in a study of cytomegalovirus exposure and HLA in healthy donors. PCR primers comprised 60 Vbeta and 13 Jbeta primers. Assay: immunoSEQ multiplex PCR; the TCRdb copy retains only in-frame clones and omits some. The data show roughly 130,000 clones, around four fifths seen once. What was sequenced was PBMCs. These receptors were collected from a boy younger than 18 in good health and CMV-seronegative.

This clone was seen a single time. J is TRBJ2-1 and V is TRBV30, with 11 positions matching TRBD2. This CDR3 comprises 16 residues. In germline, CDR1 is GTSNPN, CDR2 SVGIG (reference sequence). V lost 0 bases and J lost 6; bases outside the gene matches: 7. CDR3 residues: CAWSVPTSGSVNEQFF. The CDR3 nucleotides read TGTGCCTGGAGTGTACCCACTAGCGGGAGTGTCAATGAGCAGTTCTTC.

The chain combines TRBV5-1 with TRBJ2-1; 12 bases are a match to TRBD2. V lost 1 base, J lost 9 bases, and 2 bases stayed unmatched. Germline V gene sequence: CDR1 SGHRS, CDR2 YFSETQ. CDR3 length: 14 amino acids. The CDR3 spells CASSLLLAGGEQFF. DNA for the CDR3: TGCGCCAGCAGCTTGTTACTAGCGGGAGGTGAGCAGTTCTTC.

The V and J genes are TRBV30 and TRBJ2-7; perhaps TRBD1 as D (6 bases). V dropped 2 bases and J dropped 0 bases, with 17 bases sitting between them. This CDR3 region has 16 residues. In germline, CDR1 is GTSNPN, CDR2 SVGIG (reference sequence). The CDR3 here is CAWSSDLTGNSYEQYF. The CDR3 bases are TGTGCCTGGAGTTCAGACCTCACAGGGAACTCCTACGAGCAGTACTTC.